A single sample gave rise to the 30 T cell receptor beta chains below, sequenced in a study of blood T cell repertoires in COVID-19. The protocol was immunoSEQ multiplex PCR, while the TCRdb copy is restricted to in-frame clones and leaves out a portion. The repertoire consists of around 90,000 clones, with about 92% occurring once and the leading ten covering about 5.9%. What was sequenced was peripheral blood. These receptors all come from a woman aged 55-70 years with active COVID-19.

The genes are TRBV7-2 and TRBJ1-3, with D perhaps TRBD1 (5 bases). V was shortened by 6 bases and J by 0 bases, with 9 bases between the two germline ends. CDR1 is SGHTA and CDR2 is FQGNSA in the germline V gene. CDR3 size: 14 residues. The CDR3 sequence: CASSLGGSGNTIYF. The CDR3 nucleotides read TGTGCCAGCAGTTTGGGGGGCTCTGGAAACACCATATATTTT. Together with reference TRBV7-2 and TRBJ1-3, the CDR3 gives the full variable domain: GAGVSQSPSNKVTEKGKDVELRCDPISGHTALYWYRQSLGQGLEFLIYFQGNSAPDKSGLPSDRFSAERTGGSVSTLTIQRTQQEDSAVYLCASSLGGSGNTIYFGEGSWLTVV.

The rearrangement uses TRBV27 and TRBJ2-6, with D possibly matching TRBD2 (6 bases). V lost 10 bases and J 2 bases, leaving 9 bases between the germline ends. Germline CDR1 reads MNHEY; CDR2 reads SMNVEV (reference sequence). The CDR3 extends over 13 amino acids. CDR3 sequence (DNA): TGTGCCACGGGGGTCACTGGGGCCAACGTCCTGACTTTC. Translation gives CATGVTGANVLTF.

The J gene is TRBJ1-6, the V gene TRBV10-3; TRBD1 matches at 8 bases. The germline CDR1 and CDR2 sequences are ENHRY and SYGVKD. This CDR3 is built from 16 residues. V trimming: 10 bases; J trimming: 0 bases; junction bases outside the gene matches: 8. CDR3 region: CATWDRQSSYNSPLHF. CDR3 DNA: TGTGCCACCTGGGACAGGCAAAGCTCCTATAATTCACCCCTCCACTTT.

V gene TRBV4-3 combines with J gene TRBJ2-7, with 9 bases fitting TRBD2. Germline V gene sequence: CDR1 LGHNA, CDR2 YSLEER. The CDR3 runs to 15 residues. V was pared by 4 bases and J by 6 bases, with 10 bases of the junction left unmatched. The CDR3 is CASSPSQRGALEQYF. CDR3 DNA sequence: TGCGCCAGCAGCCCCAGCCAGCGGGGGGCCCTCGAGCAGTACTTC.

The rearrangement uses TRBV12-3 or TRBV12-4 and TRBJ1-1; perhaps TRBD1 as D (5 bases). Trimming removed 3 bases at V and 7 bases at J, with 9 bases between. This CDR3 region has 12 residues. The DNA of the CDR3 is TGTGCCAGCAGTTTCCCCGACAGTGAAGCTTTCTTT. Translation gives CASSFPDSEAFF.

V is TRBV12-5 and J is TRBJ2-7, with a tentative D call TRBD1 (6 bases). The V end lost 7 bases, the J end lost 2 bases, and 15 bases lay between the germline ends. The CDR3 runs 14 residues. Germline V gives CDR1 LGHNT, CDR2 FRNRAP. This CDR3 is CASAGGQNPYEQYF. DNA of the CDR3: TGTGCTAGTGCGGGTGGACAGAACCCCTACGAGCAGTACTTC.

In this sample, this clone turned up once. The chain links TRBV5-1 to TRBJ2-7, with 9 bases fitting TRBD2. Germline CDR1 and CDR2: SGHRS and YFSETQ. V lost 0 bases, J lost 2 bases, and 3 bases stayed unmatched. The CDR3 runs 15 residues. As DNA, the CDR3 is TGCGCCAGCAGCTTGGATCCTAGCGGGGCCTACGAGCAGTACTTC. Translation: CASSLDPSGAYEQYF.

CDR3 nucleotides: TGTGCCAGCAGCTTGGTAGCGGGAGGATACAATGAGCAGTTCTTC. It codes for CASSLVAGGYNEQFF. This chain connects TRBV7-3 to TRBJ2-1; 10 bases are a match to TRBD2. CDR3 length: 15 amino acids. J was trimmed by 4 bases and V by 3 bases; bases with no gene match: 3. CDR1 is SGHTA and CDR2 is FQGTGA in the germline V gene.

The chain links TRBV9 to TRBJ1-6, with TRBD1 as a possible D gene (6 bases). V was clipped by 4 bases and J by 8 bases, with 16 bases between them. The CDR3 covers 15 residues. Germline V lookup: CDR1 SGDLS, CDR2 YYNGEE. In DNA form, the CDR3 reads TGTGCCAGCAGCCTTCGGGACATGGGGGATTCACCCCTCCACTTT. Its protein product is CASSLRDMGDSPLHF.

The chain is built from TRBV29-1 and TRBJ2-1, with TRBD2 identical over 13 bases. Germline V gives CDR1 SQVTM, CDR2 ANQGSEA. Unmatched junction bases numbered 16, after V lost 5 bases and J lost 0 bases. CDR3 length: 20 amino acids. Here the CDR3 DNA reads TGCAGCGTTTCGGGACTAGCGGGATCTCACGACCCATTCTCCTACAATGAGCAGTTCTTC. Translating it yields CSVSGLAGSHDPFSYNEQFF.

The chain recombines TRBV7-2 with TRBJ1-1, with D hard to call. Germline V CDR1 and CDR2: SGHTA, FQGNSA. Trimming shortened V by 2 bases and J by 1 base, and 11 bases separated the two germline ends. CDR3 length: 15 amino acids. The CDR3 DNA sequence: TGTGCCAGCAGCTTAAGGAGGCCCCCGAACACTGAAGCTTTCTTT. Translation: CASSLRRPPNTEAFF.

The rearrangement links TRBV24-1 to TRBJ1-1; D may be TRBD1 (6 bases). The CDR3 loop spans 17 amino acids. Germline V gene sequence: CDR1 KGHDR, CDR2 SFDVKD. V was trimmed by 2 bases and J by 6 bases, leaving 21 bases between them. The CDR3 loop reads CATSDSFNREISAEAFF. The CDR3 region has the DNA TGTGCCACCAGTGATTCATTTAACAGGGAGATAAGCGCTGAAGCTTTCTTT.

The V gene is TRBV18, the J gene TRBJ2-7; tentative D call: TRBD2 (5 bases). Germline V gives CDR1 KGHSH, CDR2 LQKENI. CDR3 size: 13 residues. V gave up 3 bases and J gave up 8 bases, with 14 bases separating them. The CDR3 DNA reads as TGTGCCAGCTCACCCGACGGAGGTCTCAAGCAGTACTTC. Protein sequence: CASSPDGGLKQYF. The full variable domain, rest sourced from reference TRBV18 and TRBJ2-7, is NAGVMQNPRHLVRRRGQEARLRCSPMKGHSHVYWYRQLPEEGLKFMVYLQKENIIDESGMPKERFSAEFPKEGPSILRIQQVVRGDSAAYFCASSPDGGLKQYFGPGTRLTVT.

In the case of this clone: Other DNA sequences in this sample translate to the same CDR3. The J gene is TRBJ2-7, the V gene TRBV19, with TRBD2 matching over 8 bases. The CDR3 is made up of 18 amino acids. The germline gives CDR1 LNHDA, CDR2 SQIVND (reference sequence). V dropped 3 bases and J dropped 2; count of bases not matched to a gene: 15. CDR3 in amino acids: CASSIGGLAGGVTYEQYF. DNA of the CDR3: TGTGCCAGTAGTATTGGGGGACTCGCGGGGGGAGTTACCTACGAGCAGTACTTC. Supplemented by reference TRBV19 and TRBJ2-7, the full variable domain reads DGGITQSPKYLFRKEGQNVTLSCEQNLNHDAMYWYRQDPGQGLRLIYYSQIVNDFQKGDIAEGYSVSREKKESFPLTVTSAQKNPTAFYLCASSIGGLAGGVTYEQYFGPGTRLTVT.

Here the CDR3 reads CASSSSTQNTEAFF. Written as DNA, the CDR3 is TGTGCCAGCAGCTCCTCCACTCAGAACACTGAAGCTTTCTTT. The V and J genes are TRBV5-5 and TRBJ1-1; D is unclear. Trimming removed 3 bases at V and 1 base at J, with 10 bases between. CDR3 length equals 14 residues. The germline gives CDR1 SGHKS, CDR2 YYEKEE (reference sequence).

This clone was detected only a few times. The chain combines TRBV19 with TRBJ1-5; D remains ambiguous. CDR3 length: 16 amino acids. Trimming shortened V by 7 bases and J by 6 bases, and 22 bases separated the two germline ends. Per germline, CDR1 LNHDA and CDR2 SQIVND (reference sequence). DNA for the CDR3: TGTGCCAGTACCGTTGCAAGCTGGGGAGGCGGTCAGCCCCAGCATTTT. Protein sequence: CASTVASWGGGQPQHF.

The CDR3 region is CAWSPDNEAFF. The CDR3 nucleotides read TGTGCCTGGAGTCCTGACAATGAAGCTTTCTTT. V gene TRBV30 combines with J gene TRBJ1-1, with D uncertain. Between the trimmed V and J ends, which lost 2 bases and 7 bases, there was a span of 8 bases. Germline V lookup: CDR1 GTSNPN, CDR2 SVGIG (reference sequence). The CDR3 has 11 amino acids.

This rearrangement joins TRBV29-1 to TRBJ1-2; D might be TRBD1 (6 bases). This CDR3 region has 13 residues. Germline CDR1 is SQVTM and CDR2 is ANQGSEA. The V gene lost 6 bases and the J gene lost 2 bases, with 13 bases spanning the gap. CDR3 coding DNA: TGCAGCGTGGGCCAGGGGACCAACTATGGCTACACCTTC. This translates into CSVGQGTNYGYTF.

The chain uses TRBV5-5 and TRBJ1-3, with D unclear. CDR3 length: 16 amino acids. The V end lost 0 bases, the J end lost 0 bases, and 10 bases lay between the germline ends. Per the germline V gene, CDR1 is SGHKS and CDR2 is YYEKEE (reference sequence). In nucleotides, the CDR3 is TGTGCCAGCAGCTTGGCCCCCCCCCTCTCTGGAAACACCATATATTTT. Amino acids: CASSLAPPLSGNTIYF.

The genes are TRBV7-9 and TRBJ2-7; 9 nucleotides align to TRBD1. CDR1 SEHNR and CDR2 FQNEAQ come from the germline V gene (reference sequence). The CDR3 contains 15 residues. Trimming took 8 bases from V and 4 from J; bases not matched to a gene: 12. The CDR3 loop is CASAIQGASLYEQYF. The CDR3 region has the DNA TGTGCCAGCGCGATACAGGGGGCGTCTCTGTACGAGCAGTACTTC.

This chain uses TRBV28 with TRBJ2-7, with 10 bases matching TRBD1. The V and J ends lost 1 base and 3 bases, in that order; junction bases with no gene match: 3. Germline loops: CDR1 MDHEN, CDR2 SYDVKM. The CDR3 runs to 15 residues. The CDR3 DNA sequence: TGTGCCAGCAGTTTATACAGGACAGGGGGCTACGAGCAGTACTTC. Translation: CASSLYRTGGYEQYF.

This clone was counted only a few times. The genes are TRBV19 and TRBJ2-1; TRBD1 might be the D (5 bases). The CDR3 has 14 amino acids. Germline V gene sequence: CDR1 LNHDA, CDR2 SQIVND (reference sequence). The V end lost 3 bases, the J end lost 9 bases, and 15 bases lay between the germline ends. This chain's CDR3 is CASSIAPGPGEQFF. In DNA, the CDR3 is TGTGCCAGTAGTATCGCCCCAGGGCCGGGTGAGCAGTTCTTC.

This chain connects TRBV19 to TRBJ2-7, with TRBD1 identical over 8 bases. CDR1 and CDR2 (germline): LNHDA, SQIVND (reference sequence). CDR3 length: 13 amino acids. The ends lost 5 bases at V and 6 bases at J; junction bases unmatched: 6. This CDR3 reads CASSWSGGSEQYF. CDR3 in DNA: TGTGCCAGTAGTTGGTCAGGGGGCAGCGAGCAGTACTTC.

This chain connects TRBV6-5 to TRBJ1-2; 10 nucleotides line up with TRBD1. Germline values: CDR1 MNHEY, CDR2 SVGAGI. V lost 2 bases and J lost 7; bases outside the gene matches: 10. The CDR3 runs 16 residues. The CDR3 region is CASSYHSDRGRIGYTF. The DNA for the CDR3 is TGTGCCAGCAGTTACCATTCCGACAGGGGGCGAATTGGCTACACCTTC.

The chain recombines TRBV25-1 with TRBJ1-1; 11 bases line up with TRBD1. CDR1 is MGHDK, CDR2 SYGVNS, per germline. The ends lost 6 bases at V and 4 bases at J; junction bases unmatched: 4. The CDR3 covers 14 residues. As DNA, the CDR3 is TGTGCCAGCAGCGGACAGGGGGCAGGCACTGAAGCTTTCTTT. This sequence encodes CASSGQGAGTEAFF.

This clone is a singleton in its sample. The chain is built from TRBV5-1 and TRBJ2-3; unclear D gene. The V end was cut by 1 base, the J end by 3 bases, with 24 bases between. The V gene's germline CDR1 is SGHRS and CDR2 YFSETQ. The CDR3 covers 19 residues. The CDR3 loop reads CASSLRGRLGAGKTDTQYF. CDR3 coding DNA: TGCGCCAGCAGCTTGAGAGGTCGGCTCGGAGCCGGCAAAACAGATACGCAGTATTTT.

The chain recombines TRBV28 with TRBJ1-1; a weak D match, TRBD1 (6 bases). V was cut by 2 bases and J by 0 bases, with 10 bases left in between. Germline V gives CDR1 MDHEN, CDR2 SYDVKM. The length of the CDR3 is 15 residues. The CDR3 nucleotides read TGTGCCAGCAGTTTAGTGGGACACATGAACACTGAAGCTTTCTTT. Amino acids: CASSLVGHMNTEAFF.

The chain carries TRBV28 and TRBJ2-7, with TRBD2 identical over 15 bases. Trimming cost V 5 bases and J 6 bases; bases outside gene matches: 5. In germline, CDR1 is MDHEN, CDR2 SYDVKM. CDR3 length: 15 amino acids. CDR3 region: CASSGTSGRRGEQYF. CDR3 nucleotides: TGTGCCAGCAGTGGGACTAGCGGGAGGCGCGGCGAGCAGTACTTC.

The rearrangement uses TRBV12-3 or TRBV12-4 and TRBJ2-2; no firm D call. The CDR3 is made up of 12 amino acids. V was trimmed by 4 bases and J by 8 bases, leaving 8 bases between them. In DNA form, the CDR3 reads TGTGCCAGCAGTTCCCGGTGGGGGGAGCTGTTTTTT. Amino acid sequence: CASSSRWGELFF.

The V call is TRBV5-4, the J call TRBJ2-1, with D possibly matching TRBD2 (5 bases). The CDR3 totals 12 residues. Trimming cost V 3 bases and J 5 bases, with 6 bases left between them. In germline, CDR1 is SGHNT, CDR2 YYREEE (reference sequence). CDR3 residues: CASSWGDNEQFF. As DNA, the CDR3 is TGTGCCAGCAGCTGGGGAGACAATGAGCAGTTCTTC.